The rows below give T cell receptor beta chains drawn from one sample of a study of vaccination and CD4 T cells after COVID-19. TCRdb redid the calling of the PCR reads with MiXCR, one entry per CDR3 protein. The data show about 14,000 distinct CDR3 sequences, 33% seen once. For these TCRs, the target antigens are not known. The sequencing used CD4+ T cells from blood, cultured in vitro, collected after SARS-CoV-2 vaccination. Every receptor here comes from a human donor who had recovered from COVID-19. Both conserved end residues are part of each CDR3. Each record gives: D gene, J gene, V gene, clone size, CDR3 DNA, CDR3 protein. A D gene is named only where the DNA matches it firmly. Size values are once, few and many counts, or a class for expanded clones, and some rows have none.

TRBD1,TRBJ1-5,TRBV18,few,TGTGCCAGCTCACCGGGGACAGGGAATCAGCCCCAGCATTTT,CASSPGTGNQPQHF
-,TRBJ1-6,TRBV21-1,few,TGTGCCAGCAGCAAAGGGGACGGAGACTATAATTCACCCCTCCACTTT,CASSKGDGDYNSPLHF
-,TRBJ1-5,TRBV5-4,few,TGTGCCAGCAGCTCGTCCCCAGGGCCCGGGATTTATAGCAATCAGCCCCAGCATTTT,CASSSSPGPGIYSNQPQHF
-,TRBJ1-6,TRBV27,-,TGTGCCAGCAGTCCCGGCAGGGCCCTCCTCTCACCCCTCCACTTT,CASSPGRALLSPLHF
-,TRBJ1-4,TRBV7-8,-,TGTGCCAGCAGCTTAGGCACAAGGGGGTCTAATGAAAAACTGTTTTTT,CASSLGTRGSNEKLFF
-,TRBJ2-7,TRBV18,-,TGTACCAGCTCACCGTCGGGGGCGGCGGGCGAGCAGTACTTC,CTSSPSGAAGEQYF
-,TRBJ2-3,TRBV12-3/TRBV12-4,-,TGTGCCAGCAGCCCCCAGGCTAGCCGGGCCACAGATACGCAGTATTTT,CASSPQASRATDTQYF
-,TRBJ2-4,TRBV4-3,-,TGCGCCAGCAGCCAGGAGGGGTCAGGGTCCATAGCCAAAAACATTCAGTACTTC,CASSQEGSGSIAKNIQYF
-,TRBJ2-1,TRBV6-1,-,TGTGCCAGCAGCCGTCCCCTGCGGGATAATGAGCAGTTCTTC,CASSRPLRDNEQFF
-,TRBJ1-1,TRBV28,-,TGTGCCAGCAGTAAGCGGAGGGAAGCTTTCTTT,CASSKRREAFF
-,TRBJ1-5,TRBV20-1,-,TGCAGTGCTAGAGTGCAAGGTCTAAGATGGGAGGGCAATCAGCCCCAGCATTTT,CSARVQGLRWEGNQPQHF
TRBD2,TRBJ2-1,TRBV6-2/TRBV6-3,few,TGTGCCAGCCTTACGGGACTAGCCCGCAATGAGCAGTTCTTC,CASLTGLARNEQFF
-,TRBJ1-2,TRBV6-2/TRBV6-3,-,TGTGCCAGCAACCCGGGGGGACGCTTTCCTGGCTACACCTTC,CASNPGGRFPGYTF
-,TRBJ1-5,TRBV23-1,few,TGCGCCAGCAGTCAATCGTGGCTGGGGCATGACAATCAGCCCCAGCATTTT,CASSQSWLGHDNQPQHF
-,TRBJ1-2,TRBV19,-,TGTGCCAGTAGTATAGGAGGGGGACGTGGCTACACCTTC,CASSIGGGRGYTF
TRBD1,TRBJ2-6,TRBV4-1,-,TGCGCCAGCAGCCTTGGGACAGGGAACTCTGGGGCCAACGTCCTGACTTTC,CASSLGTGNSGANVLTF
-,TRBJ2-3,TRBV29-1,-,TGCAGCGTTAGGCAGGCTTCCACAGATACGCAGTATTTT,CSVRQASTDTQYF
-,TRBJ2-7,TRBV7-2,few,TGTGCCAGCAGCTTAGTGTCGGGCCGCGAGCAGTACTTC,CASSLVSGREQYF
-,TRBJ1-1,TRBV28,-,TGTGCCAGCAGTTTTAGTGTAGGTGAAGCTTTCTTT,CASSFSVGEAFF
-,TRBJ1-1,TRBV29-1,-,TGCAGCGGAAGGATGCAGGGGACTATGAACACTGAAGCTTTCTTT,CSGRMQGTMNTEAFF
TRBD1,TRBJ2-6,TRBV6-5,few,TGTGCCAGCAGTTACGGGACAGGGATTTCTGGGGCCAACGTCCTGACTTTC,CASSYGTGISGANVLTF
TRBD2,TRBJ2-3,TRBV6-5,-,TGTGCCAGCAGTTACGATCTAGCGGGATCTCCTGGGGATACGCAGTATTTT,CASSYDLAGSPGDTQYF
-,TRBJ1-1,TRBV28,-,TGTGCCAGCAGTTTACCCGGACCAAACACTGAAGCTTTCTTT,CASSLPGPNTEAFF
-,TRBJ1-2,TRBV7-2,-,TGTGCCAGCAGTCACCCCCATAACTATGGCTACACCTTC,CASSHPHNYGYTF
-,TRBJ2-6,TRBV28,once,TGTGCCAGCAGTTTATTAATGGCGGGGAGGGCCAACGTCCTGACTTTC,CASSLLMAGRANVLTF
-,TRBJ2-2,TRBV7-3,-,TGTGCCAGCAGCTCCCCGACGGGAGTAGGGACCGGGGAGCTGTTTTTT,CASSSPTGVGTGELFF
TRBD1,TRBJ1-1,TRBV30,few,TGTGCCTGGAGTGTTAAGGGGGCGGGCACTGAAGCTTTCTTT,CAWSVKGAGTEAFF
-,TRBJ2-7,TRBV4-2,-,TGTGCCAGCAGCCTCCTTGGGTCGGGATCCTACGAGCAGTACTTC,CASSLLGSGSYEQYF
-,TRBJ2-2,TRBV28,-,TGTGCATCAAGACCGGGTGGGACCGGGGAGCTGTTTTTT,CASRPGGTGELFF
-,TRBJ2-3,TRBV4-1,-,TGCGCCAGCAGCCTGGACAGCGGGGCAACTAGCACAGATACGCAGTATTTT,CASSLDSGATSTDTQYF
TRBD2,TRBJ2-1,TRBV20-1,-,TGCAGTGCTAGGGGAAAGACTAGCGGGAGTGGTAATGAGCAGTTCTTC,CSARGKTSGSGNEQFF
-,TRBJ1-6,TRBV27,few,TGTGCCAGCAGTTTATTATGGAAGGGTAATTCACCCCTCCACTTT,CASSLLWKGNSPLHF
TRBD2,TRBJ2-1,TRBV7-2,-,TGTGCCAGCAGCTTACAGCGGGAGGGCGCAGGGTTTTCAGGGGAATTGAGAAATGAGCAGTTCTTC,CASSLQREGAGFSGELRNEQFF
TRBD2,TRBJ2-6,TRBV30,-,TGTGCCTGGGATACTAGCGGGGGAGCCAACGTCCTGACTTTC,CAWDTSGGANVLTF
-,TRBJ2-2,TRBV28,-,TGTGCCAGCAGATTTGGGGGGGAGCTGTTTTTT,CASRFGGELFF
-,TRBJ2-7,TRBV7-2,-,TGTGCCAGCAGCCACGGTTGGGGCGGGCCCTCCTACGAGCAGTACTTC,CASSHGWGGPSYEQYF